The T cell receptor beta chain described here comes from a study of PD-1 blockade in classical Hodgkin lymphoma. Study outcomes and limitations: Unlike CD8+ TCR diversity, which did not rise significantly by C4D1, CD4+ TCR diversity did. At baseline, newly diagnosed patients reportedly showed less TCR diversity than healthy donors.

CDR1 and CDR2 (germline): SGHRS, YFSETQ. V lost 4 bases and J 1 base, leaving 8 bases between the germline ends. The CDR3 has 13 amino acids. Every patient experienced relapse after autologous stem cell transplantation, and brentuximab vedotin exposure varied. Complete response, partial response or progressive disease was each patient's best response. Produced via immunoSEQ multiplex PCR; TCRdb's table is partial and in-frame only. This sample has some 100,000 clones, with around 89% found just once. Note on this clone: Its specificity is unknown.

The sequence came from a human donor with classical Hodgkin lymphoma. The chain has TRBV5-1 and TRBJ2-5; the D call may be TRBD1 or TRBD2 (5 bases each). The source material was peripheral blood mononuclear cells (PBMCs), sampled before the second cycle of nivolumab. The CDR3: CASSGDPQETQYF. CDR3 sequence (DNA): TGCGCCAGCAGCGGGGACCCCCAAGAGACCCAGTACTTC.